This passage covers 12 T cell receptor beta chains from one sample sequenced in a study of control samples from healthy donors and cancer patients. The protocol was immunoSEQ multiplex PCR, while the TCRdb copy is restricted to in-frame clones and leaves out a portion. The sample lists some 150,000 clones; approximately 94% were seen once. The sample consisted of PBMCs. The receptors derive from a man between 60 and 75 years old with colorectal cancer.

The rearrangement joins TRBV6-2 or TRBV6-3 to TRBJ2-5, with 11 bases aligning to TRBD2. The CDR3 has 17 residues. CDR1 is MNHEY, CDR2 SVGEGT, per germline. V lost 6 bases and J lost 1; bases outside the gene matches: 10. The DNA for the CDR3 is TGTGCCAGCAGCCCCGGGGTAGCGGGGGGGTCCCAAGAGACCCAGTACTTC. Protein sequence: CASSPGVAGGSQETQYF.

In its sample, this clone was seen once. The gene calls are TRBV30 and TRBJ1-1; D gene ambiguous. CDR3 size: 13 residues. From germline, CDR1 is GTSNPN and CDR2 SVGIG (reference sequence). Trimming pared 0 bases from V and 3 bases from J, leaving 8 bases between. CDR3 in DNA: TGTGCCTGGAGTGTACAAGAGGACACTGAAGCTTTCTTT. Translation: CAWSVQEDTEAFF.

The chain joins TRBV4-1 to TRBJ2-7; 7 bases agree with TRBD2. Trimming cost V 1 base and J 3 bases; bases outside gene matches: 6. Germline V CDR1 and CDR2: MGHRA, YSYEKL. The CDR3 is 15 residues long. CDR3 bases: TGCGCCAGCAGCCAAGCACCGGGACTACTCTACGAGCAGTACTTC. Translated: CASSQAPGLLYEQYF.

The chain recombines TRBV18 with TRBJ2-3; 10 bases match TRBD1. The CDR3 sequence is 15 residues long. Germline assignment: CDR1 KGHSH and CDR2 LQKENI. The ends lost 6 bases at V and 5 bases at J; junction bases unmatched: 8. The CDR3: CASSLSGQGVDTQYF. Written as DNA, the CDR3 is TGTGCCAGCTCCCTTTCTGGACAGGGGGTAGATACGCAGTATTTT.

The chain joins TRBV7-2 to TRBJ1-2, with D uncertain. V was clipped by 2 bases and J by 8 bases, with 24 bases between them. The CDR3 spans 17 residues. The germline V gene encodes CDR1 SGHTA and CDR2 FQGNSA. CDR3 sequence: CASSLHAQVGSLRGYTF. The CDR3, as DNA: TGTGCCAGCAGCTTACACGCCCAAGTTGGAAGTCTCCGGGGCTACACCTTC. The whole variable domain, filled in from reference TRBV7-2 and TRBJ1-2, reads GAGVSQSPSNKVTEKGKDVELRCDPISGHTALYWYRQSLGQGLEFLIYFQGNSAPDKSGLPSDRFSAERTGGSVSTLTIQRTQQEDSAVYLCASSLHAQVGSLRGYTFGSGTRLTVV.

The chain has TRBV4-1 and TRBJ1-2; 8 bases agree with TRBD1. Trimming took 4 bases from V and 6 from J; bases not matched to a gene: 10. This CDR3 comprises 15 residues. Germline-derived CDR1 and CDR2 are MGHRA and YSYEKL. This chain's CDR3 is CASSRGQGLLNGYTF. CDR3 in DNA: TGCGCCAGCAGCCGTGGACAGGGCCTCCTCAATGGCTACACCTTC.

The V call is TRBV10-2, the J call TRBJ2-1, with D maybe TRBD1 (5 bases). The CDR3 is 15 amino acids. The V end lost 3 bases, the J end lost 5 bases, and 14 bases lay between the germline ends. Germline assignment: CDR1 WSHSY and CDR2 SAAADI. CDR3 in DNA: TGCGCCAGCAGTGATGGACACCAGCTAAACAATGAGCAGTTCTTC. It encodes CASSDGHQLNNEQFF.

The V and J genes are TRBV7-2 and TRBJ2-7, with TRBD1 as a possible D gene (8 bases). Germline CDR1 reads SGHTA; CDR2 reads FQGNSA. The CDR3 spans 15 residues. V lost 3 bases, J lost 3 bases, and 15 bases lay in between. The CDR3 here is CASSFTGGGLYEQYF. DNA of the CDR3: TGTGCCAGCAGCTTTACAGGGGGGGGGCTCTACGAGCAGTACTTC.

The chain joins TRBV7-8 to TRBJ1-2; D not resolved. V dropped 1 base and J dropped 7 bases, with 16 bases sitting between them. This CDR3 is built from 15 residues. From germline, CDR1 is SGHVS and CDR2 FQNEAQ. The CDR3, as DNA: TGTGCCAGCAGCTTAGACCAGGAGCCTCGGGGTGGCTACACCTTC. It yields the protein CASSLDQEPRGGYTF.

About this clone itself: Other DNA sequences from this sample encode an identical CDR3 as well. J is TRBJ2-7 and V is TRBV11-2; D is unresolved. The CDR3 has 11 residues. Per germline, CDR1 SGHAT and CDR2 FQNNGV. Trimming removed 3 bases at V and 2 bases at J, with 2 bases between. The CDR3 nucleotides read TGTGCCAGCAGCTTGACCTACGAGCAGTACTTC. Protein sequence: CASSLTYEQYF. The entire variable domain, with the rest obtained from reference TRBV11-2 and TRBJ2-7, is as follows: EAGVAQSPRYKIIEKRQSVAFWCNPISGHATLYWYQQILGQGPKLLIQFQNNGVVDDSQLPKDRFSAERLKGVDSTLKIQPAKLEDSAVYLCASSLTYEQYFGPGTRLTVT.

This chain links TRBV2 with TRBJ2-6, with 8 positions matching TRBD1. The CDR3 length is 14 residues. After removal of 10 bases from V and 9 bases from J, the junction contained 11 bases not matched to a gene. Germline CDR1 reads SNHLY; CDR2 reads FYNNEI. CDR3 in amino acids: CATHETGVGNVLTF. The CDR3 DNA reads TGTGCCACCCATGAGACAGGGGTGGGCAACGTCCTGACTTTC. The full variable domain, rest sourced from reference TRBV2 and TRBJ2-6, is EPEVTQTPSHQVTQMGQEVILRCVPISNHLYFYWYRQILGQKVEFLVSFYNNEISEKSEIFDDQFSVERPDGSNFTLKIRSTKLEDSAMYFCATHETGVGNVLTFGAGSRLTVL.

The chain has TRBV19 and TRBJ2-2; 13 bases are shared with TRBD2. Germline V gives CDR1 LNHDA, CDR2 SQIVND (reference sequence). V was pared by 5 bases and J by 8 bases, with 5 bases of the junction left unmatched. The CDR3 loop spans 15 amino acids. Here the CDR3 reads CASSPMGLAGGELFF. The CDR3 DNA reads as TGTGCCAGTAGTCCCATGGGACTAGCGGGGGGGGAGCTGTTTTTT.